Presented here are 8 T cell receptor beta chains from one specimen sequenced in a study of radiation and T cells in renal cell carcinoma. As for time point: baseline pretreatment blood. Treatment noted: 15 Gy SBRT to primary tumor, nephrectomy 4 weeks later. The assay was immunoSEQ multiplex PCR, and TCRdb's table has in-frame clones only and misses some. The sample lists about 150,000 clones; about 88% were seen once. The sample in question was blood, obtained from a patient whose treatment included radiotherapy and nephrectomy. The receptors come from a woman aged 70-85 years with renal cell carcinoma.

The chain combines TRBV9 with TRBJ1-2, with 12 positions matching TRBD1. The germline V gene encodes CDR1 SGDLS and CDR2 YYNGEE. The V segment lost 4 bases and the J segment 4 bases; nucleotides outside the gene matches: 11. The CDR3 length is 17 residues. This CDR3 reads CASSFRDRGQVGYGYTF. In DNA, the CDR3 is TGTGCCAGCAGCTTCCGGGACAGGGGGCAGGTGGGCTATGGCTACACCTTC.

V usage is TRBV12-5 and J usage is TRBJ1-1; D call uncertain. Germline V gives CDR1 LGHNT, CDR2 FRNRAP. The CDR3 is made up of 15 amino acids. V lost 1 base to trimming and J lost 4 bases, with 13 bases between them. The chain's CDR3 is CASGLAAGKGTEAFF. The CDR3 bases are TGTGCTAGTGGTTTGGCTGCCGGAAAGGGCACTGAAGCTTTCTTT.

V usage is TRBV11-2 and J usage is TRBJ2-7, with 8 bases fitting TRBD1. Germline assignment: CDR1 SGHAT and CDR2 FQNNGV. V was pared by 5 bases and J by 2 bases, with 11 bases of the junction left unmatched. The CDR3 runs 16 residues. CDR3 nucleotides: TGTGCCAGCAGCCCCATTCGACGACAGGGGACCTACGAGCAGTACTTC. Translated: CASSPIRRQGTYEQYF.

This clone appeared a few times. The chain links TRBV29-1 to TRBJ1-5, with D uncertain. The CDR3 is 14 residues long. Trimming took 6 bases from V and 4 from J, leaving 16 bases between them. Germline values: CDR1 SQVTM, CDR2 ANQGSEA. CDR3 sequence: CSVRIGGDNQPQHF. CDR3 DNA sequence: TGCAGCGTAAGAATCGGCGGTGATAATCAGCCCCAGCATTTT.

This clone showed up just a few times. The chain recombines TRBV30 with TRBJ1-6; a weak D match, TRBD1 (5 bases). The V end lost 0 bases, the J end lost 4 bases, and 13 bases lay between the germline ends. Germline V CDR1 and CDR2: GTSNPN, SVGIG (reference sequence). CDR3 length equals 16 residues. CDR3 in amino acids: CAWSVFGAEYNSPLHF. CDR3 bases: TGTGCCTGGAGTGTGTTTGGGGCAGAATATAATTCACCCCTCCACTTT.

The V call is TRBV9, the J call TRBJ2-2; unclear D gene. CDR1 and CDR2 (germline): SGDLS, YYNGEE. V was trimmed by 0 bases and J by 6 bases, leaving 15 bases between them. The CDR3 runs to 16 residues. In nucleotides, the CDR3 is TGTGCCAGCAGCGTAGTTGGCTCGCAAGTACCCGGGGAGCTGTTTTTT. Translating gives CASSVVGSQVPGELFF.

V and J are TRBV7-9 and TRBJ1-1; 7 bases are shared with TRBD1. CDR3 size: 15 residues. With 1 base clipped from V and 0 bases from J, the junction kept 2 bases outside the gene matches. Germline CDR1 reads SEHNR; CDR2 reads FQNEAQ (reference sequence). CDR3 amino acids: CASSLGDSMNTEAFF. As DNA, the CDR3 is TGTGCCAGCAGCTTAGGGGACAGCATGAACACTGAAGCTTTCTTT.

V is TRBV28 and J is TRBJ1-1; 9 bases map to TRBD1. The germline V gene encodes CDR1 MDHEN and CDR2 SYDVKM. CDR3 size: 16 residues. Trimming at V came to 4 bases and at J to 0 bases, leaving 6 bases not matched to a gene. In DNA form, the CDR3 reads TGTGCCAGCAGTTCCCCCGGGACAGGGTTGAACACTGAAGCTTTCTTT. Its translation: CASSSPGTGLNTEAFF.